The rows below give T cell receptor beta chains drawn from one sample of a study of beta chain features in type 1 diabetes. Sequencing was performed with immunoSEQ multiplex PCR; in TCRdb, only in-frame clones are kept and a portion is missing. The sample records fewer than 350,000 clones, about 20% being singletons. Specimen: naive CD4+ T cells from blood. These TCRs come from a woman under 30 in good health. Both conserved end residues are part of each CDR3. A D gene is named only where the DNA matches it firmly. Some rows mark clone size as missing; the rest say once, few, many or name a class of expanded clone.

j_call | clone_size | v_call | d_call | cdr3_aa | cdr3_nt
TRBJ2-4 | few | TRBV28 | - | CASSRAKNIQYF | TGTGCCAGCAGTCGAGCCAAAAACATTCAGTACTTC
TRBJ2-7 | - | TRBV5-4 | - | CASTAGSDEQYF | TGTGCCAGCACGGCAGGGTCCGACGAGCAGTACTTC
TRBJ1-2 | - | TRBV10-3 | TRBD1 | CAISDQTGNYGYTF | TGTGCCATCAGTGACCAGACAGGGAACTATGGCTACACCTTC
TRBJ2-1 | few | TRBV20-1 | - | CSAYSRQQFF | TGCAGTGCTTACAGCCGCCAGCAGTTCTTC
TRBJ1-5 | few | TRBV15 | - | CATSRDEGSPYSNQPQHF | TGTGCCACCAGCAGAGATGAGGGCAGCCCGTATAGCAATCAGCCCCAGCATTTT
TRBJ2-3 | - | TRBV7-2 | - | CASSFTPGDTQYF | TGTGCCAGCAGCTTTACACCAGGAGATACGCAGTATTTT
TRBJ2-3 | - | TRBV5-1 | TRBD1 | CASSSGQGTTDTQYF | TGCGCCAGCAGCTCAGGACAGGGTACTACAGATACGCAGTATTTT
TRBJ1-2 | - | TRBV5-1 | TRBD1 | CASSLASFGTGNYGYTF | TGCGCCAGCAGCTTGGCCTCCTTCGGGACAGGGAACTATGGCTACACCTTC
TRBJ2-5 | few | TRBV5-1 | TRBD2 | CASSSSGSMQTQYF | TGCGCCAGCAGCTCGAGCGGGAGTATGCAGACCCAGTACTTC
TRBJ2-7 | few | TRBV11-2 | TRBD1 | CASSKGTDPYEQYF | TGTGCCAGCAGCAAGGGGACAGACCCCTACGAGCAGTACTTC
TRBJ2-7 | - | TRBV14 | TRBD1 | CASSQGTGAYEQYF | TGTGCCAGCAGCCAAGGGACAGGCGCCTACGAGCAGTACTTC
TRBJ1-2 | few | TRBV5-1 | - | CASSLLQGISYGYTF | TGCGCCAGCAGCCTTCTCCAGGGGATCAGCTATGGCTACACCTTC
TRBJ2-7 | - | TRBV7-4 | - | CASSHGNDSFDEQYF | TGTGCCAGCAGCCATGGTAACGACAGTTTCGACGAGCAGTACTTC
TRBJ2-4 | - | TRBV5-1 | - | CASSLMAGAAAKNIQYF | TGCGCCAGCAGCTTGATGGCAGGCGCCGCGGCCAAAAACATTCAGTACTTC
TRBJ2-1 | few | TRBV7-9 | TRBD2 | CASSLFREGRQFF | TGTGCCAGCAGCTTATTTCGGGAGGGCCGGCAGTTCTTC
TRBJ2-1 | few | TRBV7-6 | - | CASRAFGRVGEQFF | TGTGCCAGCAGGGCTTTCGGTCGGGTGGGTGAGCAGTTCTTC
TRBJ1-2 | few | TRBV29-1 | - | CSVDSLNYGYTF | TGCAGCGTTGACAGTCTTAACTATGGCTACACCTTC
TRBJ1-2 | few | TRBV6-5 | TRBD1 | CASSSDRNYGYTF | TGTGCCAGCAGCTCGGACAGGAACTATGGCTACACCTTC
TRBJ1-1 | few | TRBV6-6 | - | CASSFDTEAFF | TGTGCCAGCAGTTTCGACACTGAAGCTTTCTTT
TRBJ2-1 | few | TRBV2 | TRBD2 | CASGTSGSPFYNEQFF | TGTGCCAGCGGGACTAGCGGGAGTCCATTCTACAATGAGCAGTTCTTC
TRBJ1-3 | - | TRBV25-1 | - | CASSGGPGNTIYF | TGTGCCAGCAGTGGAGGTCCTGGAAACACCATATATTTT
TRBJ1-1 | few | TRBV7-3 | - | CASSPGLNTEAFF | TGTGCCAGCAGCCCAGGGTTGAACACTGAAGCTTTCTTT
TRBJ1-5 | - | TRBV18 | TRBD1 | CASSMGQGASQPQHF | TGTGCCAGCTCAATGGGACAGGGGGCAAGTCAGCCCCAGCATTTT
TRBJ1-2 | few | TRBV30 | - | CAWSPGSSVYGYTF | TGTGCCTGGAGCCCGGGATCCAGTGTCTATGGCTACACCTTC
TRBJ2-3 | - | TRBV14 | TRBD1 | CASSQTGGALGDTQYF | TGTGCCAGCAGCCAAACAGGGGGCGCGTTGGGAGATACGCAGTATTTT
TRBJ2-7 | few | TRBV11-2 | TRBD1 | CASSSRQGPYEQYF | TGTGCCAGCAGCTCCAGACAGGGGCCCTACGAGCAGTACTTC
TRBJ1-1 | - | TRBV15 | - | CATSRRVTGSTEAFF | TGTGCCACCAGCAGACGTGTTACAGGGTCCACTGAAGCTTTCTTT
TRBJ2-7 | - | TRBV29-1 | TRBD2 | CSVERVAGGREQYF | TGCAGCGTTGAAAGGGTAGCGGGGGGGCGCGAGCAGTACTTC
TRBJ1-1 | - | TRBV19 | TRBD1 | CASGQDRNSEAFF | TGTGCCAGTGGCCAGGACAGGAACTCTGAAGCTTTCTTT
TRBJ1-5 | - | TRBV12-5 | TRBD1 | CASGSPTGKSNQPQHF | TGTGCTAGTGGTTCGCCGACAGGGAAGAGCAATCAGCCCCAGCATTTT
TRBJ2-3 | - | TRBV7-8 | - | CASRAGGTDTQYF | TGTGCCAGCAGAGCCGGGGGCACAGATACGCAGTATTTT
TRBJ1-2 | - | TRBV19 | - | CASSIEGNYGYTF | TGTGCCAGTAGTATCGAGGGAAACTATGGCTACACCTTC
TRBJ1-1 | - | TRBV27 | TRBD1 | CASSPRGRLDTEAFF | TGTGCCAGCAGCCCCAGGGGGCGGTTGGATACTGAAGCTTTCTTT
TRBJ2-7 | few | TRBV5-1 | - | CASSLTGRSYEQYF | TGCGCCAGCAGCTTAACAGGGCGCTCCTACGAGCAGTACTTC
TRBJ2-1 | few | TRBV2 | TRBD2 | CASSAAVAGGLGEQFF | TGTGCCAGCAGTGCAGCGGTAGCGGGGGGGCTAGGGGAGCAGTTCTTC
TRBJ2-2 | few | TRBV9 | TRBD2 | CASSVASGGGGDTGELFF | TGTGCCAGCAGCGTAGCCTCCGGGGGCGGGGGGGACACCGGGGAGCTGTTTTTT